The 31 T cell receptor beta chains reported below all come from one sample, sequenced in a study of blood T cell repertoires in COVID-19. TCRdb keeps only in-frame clones here, not all; method: immunoSEQ multiplex PCR. Found here are 25,000 to 35,000 clones, approximately 85% of them singletons; the top ten hold roughly a quarter. Sequenced: peripheral blood. These receptors all stem from a human donor in a cohort sampled during active COVID-19.

Remarks on this clone: Germline is not matched at one junction end, which may reflect a read error. The chain has TRBV5-6 and TRBJ2-7, with D uncertain. This CDR3 is 10 amino acids long. Germline loops: CDR1 SGHDT, CDR2 YYEEEE. The CDR3 is CASSFRERYF. The CDR3 DNA is TGTGCCAGCAGCTTCCGCGAGCGGTACTTC.

The chain has TRBV28 and TRBJ2-7; no definite D call. V lost 10 bases and J 0 bases, leaving 10 bases between the germline ends. This CDR3 has 12 residues. Per the germline V gene, CDR1 is MDHEN and CDR2 is SYDVKM. The CDR3 coding sequence is TGTGCCACCTTGAAGAGCTCCTACGAGCAGTACTTC. Protein: CATLKSSYEQYF.

This rearrangement joins TRBV7-8 to TRBJ1-1, with TRBD1 matching over 9 bases. The germline gives CDR1 SGHVS, CDR2 FQNEAQ. This CDR3 is built from 15 residues. The ends lost 6 bases at V and 2 bases at J; junction bases unmatched: 7. The CDR3, as DNA: TGTGCCAGCAGACTAAAAACAGGGGGCAACACTGAAGCTTTCTTT. Its protein is CASRLKTGGNTEAFF.

The chain couples TRBV30 to TRBJ2-5; D is ambiguous. V dropped 2 bases and J dropped 5 bases, with 6 bases sitting between them. CDR1 is GTSNPN, CDR2 SVGIG, per germline (reference sequence). CDR3 length: 11 amino acids. CDR3 DNA sequence: TGTGCCTGGAGTTCGGTTGAGACCCAGTACTTC. Amino acids: CAWSSVETQYF.

The J gene is TRBJ2-7, the V gene TRBV11-2, with 9 nucleotides matching TRBD1. This CDR3 contains 15 residues. V dropped 5 bases and J dropped 0; count of bases not matched to a gene: 5. Germline V gene lookup returns CDR1 SGHAT and CDR2 FQNNGV. In nucleotides, the CDR3 is TGTGCCAGCAGCGTAGGACAGGGGCGCTCCTACGAGCAGTACTTC. Residues: CASSVGQGRSYEQYF.

This chain connects TRBV14 to TRBJ1-1, with D perhaps matching TRBD1 (5 bases). Looked up from germline, CDR1 is SGHDN and CDR2 is FVKESK. The CDR3 covers 15 residues. Trimming cost V 0 bases and J 0 bases, with 8 bases left between them. The CDR3 DNA reads TGTGCCAGCAGCCAAGATAGGGGCATGAACACTGAAGCTTTCTTT. This translates into CASSQDRGMNTEAFF. Full variable domain (missing parts from reference TRBV14 and TRBJ1-1): EAGVTQFPSHSVIEKGQTVTLRCDPISGHDNLYWYRRVMGKEIKFLLHFVKESKQDESGMPNNRFLAERTGGTYSTLKVQPAELEDSGVYFCASSQDRGMNTEAFFGQGTRLTVV.

The V and J genes are TRBV7-9 and TRBJ1-1, with D perhaps matching TRBD1 (6 bases). CDR1 is SEHNR and CDR2 is FQNEAQ in the germline V gene (reference sequence). The germline V and J ends were trimmed by 5 bases and 5 bases, with 21 bases remaining between them. The CDR3 totals 16 residues. The CDR3 here is CASSPQSQGSRTEAFF. The CDR3 DNA is TGTGCCAGCAGCCCCCAGTCCCAGGGGTCAAGGACTGAAGCTTTCTTT.

J is TRBJ2-7 and V is TRBV3-1 (or the pseudogene TRBV3-2); 8 nucleotides match TRBD1. The J segment lost 1 base and the V segment lost 5 bases, leaving 4 bases of the junction unmatched. Looked up from germline, CDR1 is LGHDT and CDR2 is YNNKEL (reference sequence). The CDR3 is 14 residues long. Here the CDR3 reads CASSNRDRSYEQYF. CDR3 nucleotides: TGTGCCAGCAGCAACCGGGACAGGTCCTACGAGCAGTACTTC.

This chain uses TRBV9 with TRBJ2-7, with D possibly TRBD1 on 6 matching bases. CDR1 SGDLS and CDR2 YYNGEE come from the germline V gene. Trimming took off 0 bases at V and 4 bases at J, with 14 bases between the two ends. The CDR3 runs 15 residues. The CDR3 is CASSVGPGQLYEQYF. In DNA form, the CDR3 reads TGTGCCAGCAGCGTAGGTCCGGGACAATTATACGAGCAGTACTTC. Using reference TRBV9 and TRBJ2-7 for the parts outside the CDR3, the full variable domain is DSGVTQTPKHLITATGQRVTLRCSPRSGDLSVYWYQQSLDQGLQFLIQYYNGEERAKGNILERFSAQQFPDLHSELNLSSLELGDSALYFCASSVGPGQLYEQYFGPGTRLTVT.

V gene TRBV10-3 combines with J gene TRBJ1-3; 7 bases match TRBD1. The germline V gene has CDR1 ENHRY and CDR2 SYGVKD. V was pared by 4 bases and J by 8 bases, with 5 bases of the junction left unmatched. The CDR3 runs 13 residues. CDR3 sequence: CAISADRVDTIYF. CDR3 sequence (DNA): TGTGCCATCAGTGCAGACAGGGTTGACACCATATATTTT.

The rearrangement links TRBV2 to TRBJ2-6; D perhaps matches TRBD1 (6 bases). The germline CDR1 and CDR2 sequences are SNHLY and FYNNEI. V was trimmed by 4 bases and J by 0 bases, leaving 13 bases between them. CDR3 length equals 17 residues. In nucleotides, the CDR3 is TGTGCCAGCAGTGCAGGGGCTCAATTCTCTGGGGCCAACGTCCTGACTTTC. Protein: CASSAGAQFSGANVLTF.

V gene TRBV27 combines with J gene TRBJ2-1; 8 nucleotides agree with TRBD2. The CDR3 sequence is 13 residues long. V shed 5 bases and J 9 bases; nucleotides not matched to a gene: 6. In germline, CDR1 is MNHEY, CDR2 SMNVEV (reference sequence). The CDR3 here is CASSTSGPAEQFF. The DNA for the CDR3 is TGTGCCAGCAGTACTAGCGGCCCCGCTGAGCAGTTCTTC.

The CDR3 DNA follows: TGTGCCAGCAGCTCTAGCGGGGGCCTCGAGCAGTACTTC. It encodes CASSSSGGLEQYF. The chain uses TRBV7-9 and TRBJ2-7; 10 nucleotides align to TRBD2. V lost 4 bases to trimming and J lost 6 bases; unmatched junction nucleotides: 3. The CDR3 covers 13 residues. Looked up from germline, CDR1 is SEHNR and CDR2 is FQNEAQ (reference sequence).

This chain joins TRBV7-9 and TRBJ1-2, with D maybe TRBD1 (6 bases). There are 13 residues in the CDR3. Germline loops: CDR1 SEHNR, CDR2 FQNEAQ (reference sequence). Between the trimmed V and J ends, which lost 3 bases and 8 bases, there was a span of 13 bases. In DNA form, the CDR3 reads TGTGCCAGCAGCTTTGAGGGGGTAGAAGGCTACACCTTC. Translating it yields CASSFEGVEGYTF. The variable domain in full, with the rest retrieved from reference TRBV7-9 and TRBJ1-2, is DTGVSQNPRHKITKRGQNVTFRCDPISEHNRLYWYRQTLGQGPEFLTYFQNEAQLEKSRLLSDRFSAERPKGSFSTLEIQRTEQGDSAMYLCASSFEGVEGYTFGSGTRLTVV.

There are a few counts of this clone. The chain couples TRBV7-9 to TRBJ1-3; D is ambiguous. CDR3 length: 16 residues. The germline V and J ends were trimmed by 4 bases and 0 bases, with 13 bases remaining between them. The germline V gene has CDR1 SEHNR and CDR2 FQNEAQ (reference sequence). CDR3 residues: CASSSLDDYSGNTIYF. Here the CDR3 DNA reads TGTGCCAGCAGCTCCCTAGACGATTACTCTGGAAACACCATATATTTT.

The V and J genes are TRBV7-9 and TRBJ1-1, with TRBD1 as a possible D gene (5 bases). The germline V and J ends were trimmed by 5 bases and 2 bases, with 15 bases remaining between them. The germline V gene has CDR1 SEHNR and CDR2 FQNEAQ (reference sequence). The CDR3 length is 15 residues. The CDR3 sequence is CASSSPTGPNTEAFF. CDR3 bases: TGTGCCAGCAGCAGCCCCACAGGACCCAACACTGAAGCTTTCTTT. Supplemented by reference TRBV7-9 and TRBJ1-1, the full variable domain reads DTGVSQNPRHKITKRGQNVTFRCDPISEHNRLYWYRQTLGQGPEFLTYFQNEAQLEKSRLLSDRFSAERPKGSFSTLEIQRTEQGDSAMYLCASSSPTGPNTEAFFGQGTRLTVV.

The rearrangement joins TRBV6-6 to TRBJ1-5; 9 bases are a match to TRBD1. Germline V gene lookup returns CDR1 MNHNY and CDR2 SVGAGI (reference sequence). The trim removed 3 bases at V and 4 bases at J, leaving 4 bases unmatched. The CDR3 loop spans 15 amino acids. CDR3 sequence (DNA): TGTGCCAGCAGTTATTCGACAGGGGGGAATCAGCCCCAGCATTTT. It is translated as CASSYSTGGNQPQHF.

The V call is TRBV7-9, the J call TRBJ2-1; a possible D gene is TRBD2 (7 bases). The CDR3 totals 15 residues. The germline CDR1 and CDR2 sequences are SEHNR and FQNEAQ (reference sequence). V was pared by 2 bases and J by 8 bases, with 16 bases between. Here the CDR3 reads CASSLTGGDGDEQFF. CDR3 bases: TGTGCCAGCAGCTTAACGGGGGGCGACGGGGATGAGCAGTTCTTC.

V is TRBV27 and J is TRBJ2-1; D gene uncertain. Trimming pared 9 bases from V and 2 bases from J, leaving 5 bases between. Germline V gene data show CDR1 as MNHEY and CDR2 as SMNVEV (reference sequence). The CDR3 runs to 11 residues. The CDR3 sequence: CASQTYNEQFF. CDR3 DNA sequence: TGTGCCAGTCAAACCTACAATGAGCAGTTCTTC.

The chain recombines TRBV21-1 with TRBJ2-3; the D call TRBD2 from the table was never checked on the DNA. TRBV21-1 is a known pseudogene. The CDR3 is 16 residues long. The CDR3 region has the DNA TGTGCCAGCAGCATAAGAGAAGTTTCTAGCACAGATACGCAGTATTTT. Amino acid sequence: CASSIREVSSTDTQYF.

This clone was counted only a few times. The chain couples TRBV4-2 to TRBJ1-6, with 9 bases aligning to TRBD1. Trimming took 0 bases from V and 6 from J; bases not matched to a gene: 0. The CDR3 has 15 residues. Looked up from germline, CDR1 is LGHNA and CDR2 is YNFKEQ. CDR3 DNA sequence: TGTGCCAGCAGCCAAGAGGGACAGGGTAATTCACCCCTCCACTTT. Translating it yields CASSQEGQGNSPLHF.

This chain joins TRBV6-5 and TRBJ1-5; no clear D. The germline V gene has CDR1 MNHEY and CDR2 SVGAGI. The V gene lost 6 bases and the J gene lost 0 bases, with 12 bases spanning the gap. This CDR3 contains 15 residues. Written as DNA, the CDR3 is TGTGCCAGCAGCGTCACCCAGTATAGCAATCAGCCCCAGCATTTT. It codes for CASSVTQYSNQPQHF.

This clone was counted a single time. The chain couples TRBV9 to TRBJ2-3; 14 nucleotides align to TRBD2. The CDR3 totals 18 residues. Germline CDR1 and CDR2: SGDLS and YYNGEE. Unmatched junction bases numbered 5, after V lost 0 bases and J lost 2 bases. The CDR3 here is CASSVATSGGGHTDTQYF. In nucleotides, the CDR3 is TGTGCCAGCAGCGTAGCGACTAGCGGGGGGGGCCACACAGATACGCAGTATTTT.

This clone was seen once. The rearrangement links TRBV3-1 (or the pseudogene TRBV3-2) to TRBJ2-1; the D gene is possibly TRBD2 (5 bases). V lost 3 bases and J lost 12, with 12 bases in between. The germline V gene has CDR1 LGHDT and CDR2 YNNKEL (reference sequence). The CDR3 is made up of 12 amino acids. The CDR3 nucleotides read TGTGCCAGCAGCCATACGGGGAGTGGGCAGTTCTTC. This gives the protein CASSHTGSGQFF.

The rearrangement uses TRBV29-1 and TRBJ2-2; 9 nucleotides agree with TRBD1. CDR3 length: 15 residues. After removal of 6 bases from V and 4 bases from J, the junction contained 9 bases not matched to a gene. Germline CDR1 is SQVTM and CDR2 is ANQGSEA. In DNA, the CDR3 is TGCAGCGTAACCTACAGGGGGCGGGCCACCGGGGAGCTGTTTTTT. It encodes CSVTYRGRATGELFF.

On this clone: The junction departs from the called germline gene at one end, perhaps through a read error. The chain is built from TRBV7-3 and TRBJ2-6, with D possibly matching TRBD1 (6 bases). Looked up from germline, CDR1 is SGHTA and CDR2 is FQGTGA. This CDR3 is built from 19 residues. The CDR3 protein is CVSSPPGTTGSSGANVLTF. The CDR3 region has the DNA TGTGTCAGCAGCCCACCCGGGACAACCGGATCCTCTGGGGCCAACGTCCTGACTTTC.

This chain uses TRBV30 with TRBJ1-6; possibly TRBD1 for D (5 bases). This CDR3 has 14 amino acids. V was trimmed by 0 bases and J by 9 bases, leaving 12 bases between them. Germline CDR1 and CDR2: GTSNPN and SVGIG (reference sequence). CDR3 region: CAWSVGGIGSPLHF. CDR3 sequence (DNA): TGTGCCTGGAGTGTCGGGGGAATCGGTTCACCCCTCCACTTT.

The J gene is TRBJ2-2, the V gene TRBV4-3; 7 nucleotides agree with TRBD1. The CDR3 loop spans 18 amino acids. Unmatched junction bases numbered 10, after V lost 1 base and J lost 2 bases. CDR1 LGHNA and CDR2 YSLEER come from the germline V gene. CDR3 sequence: CASSQVHQGDPNTGELFF. DNA for the CDR3: TGCGCCAGCAGCCAAGTTCACCAGGGGGACCCAAACACCGGGGAGCTGTTTTTT.

This chain uses TRBV28 with TRBJ1-2, with TRBD1 as a possible D gene (5 bases). The CDR3 runs 13 residues. V was trimmed by 6 bases and J by 2 bases, leaving 10 bases between them. The germline CDR1 and CDR2 sequences are MDHEN and SYDVKM. The CDR3: CASSWGGNYGYTF. The CDR3 bases are TGTGCCAGCAGCTGGGGGGGAAACTATGGCTACACCTTC.

The chain carries TRBV7-8 and TRBJ1-2; unclear D gene. V shed 4 bases and J shed 3 bases, with 12 bases lying between them. The germline gives CDR1 SGHVS, CDR2 FQNEAQ. The CDR3 extends over 14 amino acids. CDR3 region: CASSYSRVDYGYTF. Written as DNA, the CDR3 is TGTGCCAGCAGCTACTCGAGAGTCGACTATGGCTACACCTTC.

The chain recombines TRBV10-1 with TRBJ1-1; TRBD1 might be the D (6 bases). Germline V lookup: CDR1 WNHNN, CDR2 SYGVQD (reference sequence). This CDR3 has 12 amino acids. Trimming shortened V by 10 bases and J by 10 bases, and 19 bases separated the two germline ends. CDR3 amino acids: CATRGGAQGAFF. CDR3 nucleotides: TGCGCCACACGGGGGGGGGCCCAAGGAGCTTTCTTT.